Below are 13 T cell receptor beta chains sequenced from a single sample in a study of T cells after yellow fever vaccination. TCRdb redid the calling of the 5' RACE reads with MiXCR, one entry per CDR3 protein. Seen here are some 500,000 distinct CDR3 sequences, about 13% observed once, and the top ten hold over 12%. The sample consisted of PBMCs, taken on the day of the yellow fever booster vaccination. The receptors shown here come from a man younger than 40 who received the YFV17D yellow fever vaccine.

This clonotype came up a few times. The chain links TRBV20-1 to TRBJ2-3; no definite D call. Germline V gene sequence: CDR1 DFQATT, CDR2 SNEGSKA (reference sequence). CDR3 size: 11 residues. V lost 7 bases, J lost 6 bases, and 11 bases lay in between. The CDR3 bases are TGCAGTGGACCCGCCGGGGATACGCAGTATTTT. This codes for CSGPAGDTQYF.

The rearrangement links TRBV30 to TRBJ2-7; D remains ambiguous. The CDR3 consists of 13 residues. V lost 2 bases and J 7 bases, leaving 15 bases between the germline ends. CDR1 and CDR2 (germline): GTSNPN, SVGIG (reference sequence). The CDR3 region has the DNA TGTGCCTGGAGTATCGAGCTCGCTCGGGAGCAGTACTTC. Its protein is CAWSIELAREQYF.

This clonotype was counted only a few times. The J gene is TRBJ2-2, the V gene TRBV5-6, with 7 nucleotides matching TRBD1. Looked up from germline, CDR1 is SGHDT and CDR2 is YYEEEE. The CDR3 totals 16 residues. J lost 2 bases, V lost 5 bases, and 9 bases had no gene match. The CDR3 bases are TGTGCCAGCAGTTCAGACCGGGACAGTAACACCGGGGAGCTGTTTTTT. Protein product: CASSSDRDSNTGELFF.

This sequence joins TRBV20-1 and TRBJ1-2; 7 nucleotides line up with TRBD1. Germline V gene lookup returns CDR1 DFQATT and CDR2 SNEGSKA (reference sequence). The CDR3 spans 13 residues. V dropped 3 bases and J dropped 4; count of bases not matched to a gene: 5. The CDR3: CSASLGGGYGYTF. CDR3 nucleotide sequence: TGCAGTGCTAGTTTAGGGGGCGGCTATGGCTACACCTTC.

This clonotype was seen a few times. The V gene is TRBV6-1, the J gene TRBJ2-2; the match to TRBD1 covers 8 bases. J lost 3 bases, V lost 5 bases, and 8 bases had no gene match. CDR1 is MNHNS and CDR2 is SASEGT in the germline V gene. The CDR3 consists of 16 residues. The CDR3 region is CASSTPAGGYTGELFF. For the CDR3, the DNA is TGTGCCAGCAGTACCCCGGCAGGGGGCTACACCGGGGAGCTGTTTTTT.

V usage is TRBV25-1 and J usage is TRBJ2-3, with D uncertain. The CDR3 is 13 residues long. Deletions cut 3 bases from V and 2 bases from J, with 6 bases between. CDR1 and CDR2 from the germline V gene are MGHDK and SYGVNS. For the CDR3, the DNA is TGTGCCAGCAGTGAGCGAGACACAGATACGCAGTATTTT. This encodes CASSERDTDTQYF.

A note on this clonotype: Its ends do not fully match the called genes, so a read error is possible. The V call is TRBV7-7, the J call TRBJ2-1, with 7 bases aligning to TRBD1. Germline CDR1 is SSHAT and CDR2 is FNYEAQ (reference sequence). This CDR3 contains 12 residues. CDR3 loop: CASSYRDSKQFF. The CDR3 coding sequence is TGTGCTAGCAGCTACCGGGACAGCAAGCAGTTCTTC.

As for this clonotype: Mismatch with germline at one junction end may stem from a read error. The rearrangement uses TRBV20-1 and TRBJ2-2, with 12 bases matching TRBD2. This CDR3 region has 16 residues. Germline values: CDR1 DFQATT, CDR2 SNEGSKA (reference sequence). The CDR3 protein is CCASHGLAGITGELFF. CDR3 coding DNA: TGCTGTGCTAGTCACGGACTAGCGGGAATCACCGGGGAGCTGTTTTTT.

This clonotype was recorded a few times. This chain uses TRBV5-6 with TRBJ2-6; no clear D. Germline CDR1 is SGHDT and CDR2 is YYEEEE. Trimming removed 1 base from V and 0 bases from J, with 5 bases in between. The CDR3 consists of 15 residues. CDR3: CASSLLLSGANVLTF. CDR3 sequence (DNA): TGTGCCAGCAGCTTGCTCCTCTCTGGGGCCAACGTCCTGACTTTC.

The V and J genes are TRBV12-5 and TRBJ2-5; the D is unclear. This CDR3 is 16 amino acids long. Germline V gene data show CDR1 as LGHNT and CDR2 as FRNRAP. Trimming took 5 bases from V and 5 from J, leaving 21 bases between them. The CDR3 here is CASGPSSDFGPETQYF. For the CDR3, the DNA is TGTGCTAGTGGTCCCTCCTCTGACTTCGGCCCGGAGACCCAGTACTTC.

In its sample, this clonotype was seen a few times. The chain uses TRBV6-4 and TRBJ2-7, with 13 bases fitting TRBD2. Germline lookup yields CDR1 MRHNA and CDR2 SNTAGT. J was trimmed by 1 base and V by 7 bases; bases with no gene match: 7. The CDR3 totals 16 residues. The CDR3 sequence: CASITSGRADSYEQYF. As DNA, the CDR3 is TGTGCCAGCATTACTAGCGGGAGGGCCGATTCCTACGAGCAGTACTTC.

This clonotype was observed a handful of times. This chain connects TRBV6-2 or TRBV6-3 to TRBJ2-3; 7 nucleotides match TRBD2. The germline V gene encodes CDR1 MNHEY and CDR2 SVGEGT. The CDR3 totals 16 residues. With 3 bases clipped from V and 2 bases from J, the junction kept 8 bases outside the gene matches. Here the CDR3 reads CASSYSPSGITDTQYF. The CDR3 region has the DNA TGTGCCAGCAGTTATTCGCCGAGCGGGATCACAGATACGCAGTATTTT.

The V call is TRBV20-1, the J call TRBJ2-7; the D is unclear. The germline V and J ends were trimmed by 1 base and 1 base, with 8 bases remaining between them. This CDR3 spans 13 amino acids. From germline, CDR1 is DFQATT and CDR2 SNEGSKA (reference sequence). CDR3 loop: CSARGSASYEQYF. For the CDR3, the DNA is TGCAGTGCTAGAGGCTCCGCGTCCTACGAGCAGTACTTC.